These 29 T cell receptor beta chains were all obtained from the same sample, sequenced in a study of T-cell reconstitution after alpha-beta-depleted transplantation in children (dated by TCRdb to the mid-2010s). Libraries were made using PCR. The instrument was an Illumina HiSeq 2500. TCR libraries were prepared with molecular barcoding, using unique molecular identifiers to normalize TCRbeta repertoire quantification. TCRdb handled the public reads itself, with Q25 trimming in fastp and clone calling in MiXCR, and kept productive beta chains. Entries that share a CDR3 protein sequence are merged under the most common genes and DNA. Recorded for this sample are about 500,000 distinct CDR3 sequences; over 25% of them occurred a single time. Of the sample, 2% to 2.5% falls within the top ten clones. The sequencing here drew on PBMCs from the stem cell graft donor, taken from the stem cell graft. The source is a human donor who donated a stem cell graft to a child with aplastic anemia.

In this sample, this clonotype turned up many times. V is TRBV20-1 and J is TRBJ2-7; TRBD2 matches at 7 bases. J gave up 5 bases and V 1 base, and 11 bases lay outside the gene matches. CDR3 length equals 15 residues. Germline-derived CDR1 and CDR2 are DFQATT and SNEGSKA (reference sequence). The CDR3 loop reads CSARAAREITDEQYF. CDR3 in DNA: TGCAGTGCTAGAGCGGCGCGGGAGATTACCGACGAGCAGTACTTC.

This clonotype was seen only a few times. J is TRBJ1-1 and V is TRBV29-1, with a possible D match to TRBD1 (6 bases). This CDR3 spans 13 amino acids. V was shortened by 4 bases and J by 1 base, with 10 bases between the two germline ends. The V gene's germline CDR1 is SQVTM and CDR2 ANQGSEA. Here the CDR3 reads CSVARGQNTEAFF. CDR3 DNA sequence: TGCAGCGTTGCTAGGGGACAGAACACTGAAGCTTTCTTT.

This chain links TRBV29-1 with TRBJ1-2, with 8 bases aligning to TRBD1. After removal of 0 bases from V and 3 bases from J, the junction contained 6 bases not matched to a gene. The CDR3 length is 15 residues. Germline V gene sequence: CDR1 SQVTM, CDR2 ANQGSEA. The chain's CDR3 is CSVEDLWGQDYGYTF. Written as DNA, the CDR3 is TGCAGCGTTGAAGATCTTTGGGGACAGGACTATGGCTACACCTTC.

The chain couples TRBV20-1 to TRBJ1-6; D not certain. There are 16 residues in the CDR3. In germline, CDR1 is DFQATT, CDR2 SNEGSKA (reference sequence). The ends were cut back, 6 bases at V and 7 bases at J, with 22 bases in the middle. The CDR3 sequence: CSASELGQVLNSPLHF. CDR3 nucleotide sequence: TGCAGTGCGTCAGAGCTCGGCCAGGTCCTGAATTCACCCCTCCACTTT.

Here the CDR3 reads CASSEHLYEQYV. CDR3 DNA sequence: TGTGCCAGCAGTGAACACCTTTACGAGCAGTACGTC. This rearrangement joins TRBV2 to TRBJ2-7, with D uncertain. This CDR3 has 12 residues. The V gene's germline CDR1 is SNHLY and CDR2 FYNNEI. Trimming removed 2 bases at V and 4 bases at J, with 6 bases between.

This rearrangement joins TRBV29-1 to TRBJ2-3; D gene unclear. The germline V gene encodes CDR1 SQVTM and CDR2 ANQGSEA. The CDR3 sequence is 12 residues long. V shed 5 bases and J shed 2 bases, with 8 bases lying between them. CDR3: CSVLLLTDTQYF. The CDR3 bases are TGCAGCGTTCTCCTCCTCACAGATACGCAGTATTTT.

This clonotype was observed a handful of times. This chain connects TRBV12-3 or TRBV12-4 to TRBJ1-5, with D possibly TRBD1 on 5 matching bases. V lost 6 bases, J lost 3 bases, and 15 bases lay in between. The CDR3 has 15 amino acids. The CDR3: CASSRMAGHNQPQHF. The CDR3, as DNA: TGTGCCAGCAGCCGAATGGCGGGGCACAATCAGCCCCAGCATTTT.

This chain connects TRBV18 to TRBJ2-2; a weak D match, TRBD1 (5 bases). Trimming cost V 0 bases and J 1 base, with 6 bases left between them. The germline gives CDR1 KGHSH, CDR2 LQKENI. The CDR3 length is 15 residues. This chain's CDR3 is CASSPPDMNTGELFF. DNA of the CDR3: TGTGCCAGCTCACCACCGGACATGAACACCGGGGAGCTGTTTTTT. The variable domain in full, with the rest retrieved from reference TRBV18 and TRBJ2-2, is NAGVMQNPRHLVRRRGQEARLRCSPMKGHSHVYWYRQLPEEGLKFMVYLQKENIIDESGMPKERFSAEFPKEGPSILRIQQVVRGDSAAYFCASSPPDMNTGELFFGEGSRLTVL.

This clonotype has a handful of counts. The chain joins TRBV10-3 to TRBJ2-7, with 9 bases matching TRBD2. Per the germline V gene, CDR1 is ENHRY and CDR2 is SYGVKD. CDR3 size: 16 residues. Losses at the gene ends were 2 bases for V and 3 bases for J; bases not matched to a gene: 8. CDR3 in DNA: TGTGCCATCAGTGAGCCTCCGGGACTAGCCGTCTACGAGCAGTACTTC. Its protein is CAISEPPGLAVYEQYF.

This rearrangement joins TRBV13 to TRBJ2-1, with 10 bases matching TRBD2. The V segment lost 0 bases and the J segment 7 bases; nucleotides outside the gene matches: 6. The CDR3 consists of 16 residues. Germline V gene lookup returns CDR1 PRHDT and CDR2 FYEKMQ (reference sequence). The CDR3 sequence: CASSLGPGTSVNEQFF. The CDR3 DNA reads TGTGCCAGCAGCTTAGGCCCGGGGACTAGCGTAAATGAGCAGTTCTTC. Supplemented by reference TRBV13 and TRBJ2-1, the full variable domain reads AAGVIQSPRHLIKEKRETATLKCYPIPRHDTVYWYQQGPGQDPQFLISFYEKMQSDKGSIPDRFSAQQFSDYHSELNMSSLELGDSALYFCASSLGPGTSVNEQFFGPGTRLTVL.

The chain employs TRBV20-1 and TRBJ2-5; 8 positions match TRBD2. V lost 1 base, J lost 2 bases, and 6 bases stayed unmatched. CDR1 and CDR2 from the germline V gene are DFQATT and SNEGSKA (reference sequence). The CDR3 has 15 residues. CDR3 residues: CSARGGTSRQETQYF. In DNA, the CDR3 is TGCAGTGCTAGAGGTGGGACTAGTCGACAAGAGACCCAGTACTTC.

The chain carries TRBV28 and TRBJ1-4; tentative D call: TRBD1 (5 bases). Germline CDR1 MDHEN, CDR2 SYDVKM. V was trimmed by 3 bases and J by 4 bases, leaving 9 bases between them. This CDR3 is built from 14 residues. CDR3 sequence (DNA): TGTGCCAGCAGTTTGCTGGGGGTTAATGAAAAACTGTTTTTT. Translated: CASSLLGVNEKLFF.

This clonotype has a handful of counts. This chain connects TRBV24-1 to TRBJ2-7; 7 bases are a match to TRBD2. The CDR3 sequence is 12 residues long. Germline CDR1 and CDR2: KGHDR and SFDVKD. The junction had 9 bases not matched to a gene; V was cut back by 9 bases and J by 8 bases. Here the CDR3 reads CATGTPSGKQYF. The CDR3 nucleotides are TGTGCCACCGGGACCCCTAGCGGCAAGCAGTACTTC.

The table lists this clonotype with a few counts. The V gene is TRBV28, the J gene TRBJ2-5; no reliable D call. Trimming cost V 4 bases and J 5 bases, with 8 bases left between them. The CDR3 has 12 amino acids. Germline V gives CDR1 MDHEN, CDR2 SYDVKM. CDR3 in amino acids: CASSWVGETQYF. The CDR3, as DNA: TGTGCCAGCAGTTGGGTAGGCGAGACCCAGTACTTC.

The chain carries TRBV12-3 or TRBV12-4 and TRBJ2-7; D is uncertain. Trimming left V 4 bases short and J 2 bases short, with 9 bases between. The CDR3 runs to 13 residues. For the CDR3, the DNA is TGTGCCAGCAGTTCGACCCTAACCTACGAGCAGTACTTC. Translated: CASSSTLTYEQYF.

The V call is TRBV7-3, the J call TRBJ2-5; D possibly uses TRBD1 or TRBD2 (7 bases each). Germline lookup yields CDR1 SGHTA and CDR2 FQGTGA. The ends were cut back, 2 bases at V and 7 bases at J, with 20 bases in the middle. The CDR3 contains 16 residues. The CDR3 loop reads CASSLGTSAQGGTQYF. CDR3 coding DNA: TGTGCCAGCAGCTTAGGCACTAGCGCTCAGGGGGGGACCCAGTACTTC.

This clonotype came up a few times. The chain links TRBV20-1 to TRBJ2-7; 11 bases fit TRBD2. V shed 6 bases, J shed 0 bases, and the junction held 10 bases outside the gene matches. The germline V gene encodes CDR1 DFQATT and CDR2 SNEGSKA (reference sequence). The CDR3 has 16 amino acids. The CDR3, as DNA: TGCAGTGCCATCGGGACTAGCGGTCAGAGCTCCTACGAGCAGTACTTC. Translating gives CSAIGTSGQSSYEQYF.

The gene calls are TRBV7-9 and TRBJ1-5; 7 positions match TRBD1. V gave up 3 bases and J gave up 2 bases; unmatched junction bases: 4. The germline V gene has CDR1 SEHNR and CDR2 FQNEAQ (reference sequence). CDR3 length: 15 residues. This CDR3 is CASSFADRGNQPQHF. CDR3 DNA sequence: TGTGCCAGCAGCTTCGCCGACAGGGGCAATCAGCCCCAGCATTTT.

There are a few counts of this clonotype. The rearrangement links TRBV4-3 to TRBJ2-4; tentatively, D is TRBD1 (6 bases). Trimming shortened V by 2 bases and J by 0 bases, and 14 bases separated the two germline ends. The CDR3 runs 17 residues. Germline-derived CDR1 and CDR2 are LGHNA and YSLEER. CDR3 amino acids: CASSQILQGSAKNIQYF. DNA of the CDR3: TGCGCCAGCAGCCAAATATTACAGGGATCAGCCAAAAACATTCAGTACTTC.

The chain links TRBV7-2 to TRBJ2-1, with D possibly being TRBD2 (6 bases). The ends were cut back, 5 bases at V and 7 bases at J, with 12 bases in the middle. CDR3 length equals 13 residues. Germline CDR1 is SGHTA and CDR2 is FQGNSA. The chain's CDR3 is CASSRGTGNEQFF. The DNA for the CDR3 is TGTGCCAGCAGCCGGGGGACGGGTAATGAGCAGTTCTTC. The whole variable domain, filled in from reference TRBV7-2 and TRBJ2-1, reads GAGVSQSPSNKVTEKGKDVELRCDPISGHTALYWYRQSLGQGLEFLIYFQGNSAPDKSGLPSDRFSAERTGGSVSTLTIQRTQQEDSAVYLCASSRGTGNEQFFGPGTRLTVL.

At least ten counts were recorded for this clonotype. The rearrangement joins TRBV29-1 to TRBJ2-1, with D maybe TRBD1 (6 bases). The V gene lost 4 bases and the J gene lost 2 bases, with 9 bases spanning the gap. In germline, CDR1 is SQVTM, CDR2 ANQGSEA. CDR3 length: 13 residues. CDR3 in amino acids: CSVVAGAYNEQFF. Written as DNA, the CDR3 is TGCAGCGTTGTGGCAGGGGCCTACAATGAGCAGTTCTTC.

In this sample, this clonotype turned up a few times. The rearrangement links TRBV30 to TRBJ1-5; D possibly corresponds to TRBD1 (5 bases). The CDR3 sequence is 13 residues long. Germline V gene sequence: CDR1 GTSNPN, CDR2 SVGIG (reference sequence). V was clipped by 1 base and J by 2 bases, with 6 bases between them. CDR3 in amino acids: CAWSGGGNQPQHF. The CDR3 nucleotides are TGTGCCTGGAGTGGAGGGGGCAATCAGCCCCAGCATTTT.

This sequence joins TRBV20-1 and TRBJ1-5; D remains ambiguous. Germline V gene data show CDR1 as DFQATT and CDR2 as SNEGSKA (reference sequence). The CDR3 runs to 13 residues. Trimming pared 2 bases from V and 3 bases from J, leaving 8 bases between. The DNA for the CDR3 is TGCAGTGCTAGACCGGGTATCAATCAGCCCCAGCATTTT. This sequence encodes CSARPGINQPQHF.

This chain connects TRBV9 to TRBJ2-2; D might be TRBD2 (6 bases). This CDR3 contains 15 residues. V was clipped by 0 bases and J by 5 bases, with 11 bases between them. Germline lookup yields CDR1 SGDLS and CDR2 YYNGEE. The CDR3 nucleotides read TGTGCCAGCAGCGTAGATGGGGCGGGGACCGGGGAGCTGTTTTTT. As protein: CASSVDGAGTGELFF.

The chain links TRBV25-1 to TRBJ2-5; the D call may be TRBD1 or TRBD2 (5 bases each). V was clipped by 3 bases and J by 3 bases, with 8 bases between them. In germline, CDR1 is MGHDK, CDR2 SYGVNS. The CDR3 is 13 residues long. CDR3 sequence: CASSDLGEETQYF. The CDR3 bases are TGTGCCAGCAGTGATCTGGGGGAAGAGACCCAGTACTTC.

This clonotype was detected a few times. V gene TRBV6-1 combines with J gene TRBJ2-7; TRBD2 agrees at 7 bases. The junction had 10 bases not matched to a gene; V was cut back by 7 bases and J by 4 bases. Per germline, CDR1 MNHNS and CDR2 SASEGT. This CDR3 region has 14 residues. CDR3 amino acids: CASKKGLGQYEQYF. The DNA for the CDR3 is TGTGCCAGCAAAAAAGGACTAGGGCAATACGAGCAGTACTTC.

The V call is TRBV12-3 or TRBV12-4, the J call TRBJ1-2; 9 positions agree with TRBD1. J gave up 8 bases and V 4 bases, and 8 bases lay outside the gene matches. This CDR3 contains 14 residues. For the CDR3, the DNA is TGTGCCAGCAGTTGGGACAGGGTTTTGGGCGGCTACACCTTC. Residues: CASSWDRVLGGYTF.

The chain uses TRBV20-1 and TRBJ2-1; 10 nucleotides line up with TRBD2. The V and J ends lost 5 bases and 9 bases, in that order; junction bases with no gene match: 7. Per the germline V gene, CDR1 is DFQATT and CDR2 is SNEGSKA (reference sequence). This CDR3 is 13 amino acids long. In DNA form, the CDR3 reads TGCAGTGCTCCTAGCGGGAGCATTGGTGAGCAGTTCTTC. Translated: CSAPSGSIGEQFF.

The sample holds a few counts of this clonotype. The V and J genes are TRBV7-9 and TRBJ1-5; D is unresolved. Germline V gives CDR1 SEHNR, CDR2 FQNEAQ (reference sequence). The CDR3 sequence is 13 residues long. V dropped 11 bases and J dropped 0 bases, with 11 bases sitting between them. The CDR3 nucleotides are TGTGCCTTGACACCGGCTAGCAATCAGCCCCAGCATTTT. It translates to CALTPASNQPQHF. The entire variable domain, with the rest obtained from reference TRBV7-9 and TRBJ1-5, is as follows: DTGVSQNPRHKITKRGQNVTFRCDPISEHNRLYWYRQTLGQGPEFLTYFQNEAQLEKSRLLSDRFSAERPKGSFSTLEIQRTEQGDSAMYLCALTPASNQPQHFGDGTRLSIL.